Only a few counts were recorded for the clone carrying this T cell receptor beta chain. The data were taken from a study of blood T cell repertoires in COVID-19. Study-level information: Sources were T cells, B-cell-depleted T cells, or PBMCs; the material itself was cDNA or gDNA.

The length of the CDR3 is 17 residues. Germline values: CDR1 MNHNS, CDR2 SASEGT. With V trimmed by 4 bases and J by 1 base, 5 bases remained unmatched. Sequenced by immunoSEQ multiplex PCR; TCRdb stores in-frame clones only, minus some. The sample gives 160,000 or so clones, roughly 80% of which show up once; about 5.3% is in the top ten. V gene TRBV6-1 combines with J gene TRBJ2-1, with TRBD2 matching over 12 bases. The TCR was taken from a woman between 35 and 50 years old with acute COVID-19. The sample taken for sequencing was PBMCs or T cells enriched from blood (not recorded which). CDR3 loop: CASSGGTSGPSYNEQFF. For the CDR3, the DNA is TGTGCCAGCAGTGGAGGGACTAGCGGGCCTTCCTACAATGAGCAGTTCTTC.